The TCR beta chain under discussion was sequenced for a study of blood T cell repertoires in COVID-19. At the level of the study: The United States, Italy and Spain supplied acute and convalescent COVID-19 samples. T cells, B-cell-depleted T cells, or PBMCs supplied cDNA or gDNA.

How the authors handled the data: Amplification with reference gene primers provided the estimates of nucleated cell counts. Generated by immunoSEQ multiplex PCR, the TCRdb table keeps only in-frame clones and is missing some. V, J and clone size were drawn from that table, and D and trimming were deduced from the DNA. The table has about 300,000 clones, 70% to 90% seen once. Germline lookup yields CDR1 SNHLY and CDR2 FYNNEI. V lost 4 bases, J lost 6 bases, and 8 bases lay in between. This CDR3 comprises 12 residues. Categorization into cohorts depended on clinical history that participants reported. This receptor was obtained from a woman under 40 who had recovered from COVID-19. The sequenced sample consisted of PBMCs or T cells enriched from blood (not recorded which). V usage is TRBV2 and J usage is TRBJ2-3; D unclear. The CDR3 coding sequence is TGTGCCAGCAGTGCCGCGTGGGATACGCAGTATTTT. It encodes CASSAAWDTQYF.